This entry describes one TCR beta chain. This clonotype was detected once. Its antigen remains unidentified. Per-base quality was not reported, and no clone a single base away is much larger than it. A single read makes a weak case. This specimen belongs to a study of breast tumors, draining lymph nodes, adjacent tissues (TCRdb year 2016). At the level of the whole study: In breast cancer patients, the study compared the TCR beta repertoires of tumor, adjacent nontumor tissue and axillary lymph nodes. In human breast cancer, the study set out to evaluate how tumor, surrounding tissue and draining lymph node repertoires relate to one another and whether T cells may move between these sites. The paper as a whole reports these results and caveats: The conclusion that tumor T cells originate in lymph nodes was framed as consistent with a hypothesis rather than directly demonstrated. The data were judged consistent with most tumor T cells deriving from the lymph node and then expanding within tumor tissue. Tumors showed preferential V and J gene usage, and their T-cell repertoire diversity fell below that of lymph nodes yet above that of nontumor tissue. The similarity between tumor and nontumor tissue repertoires was significantly greater in luminal-like breast cancer than in basal-like breast cancer.

The CDR1 and CDR2 encoded by the germline V gene are SGHTA and FQGNSA. V lost 1 base and J lost 6 bases; the stretch between them is 10 bases long. From cysteine to phenylalanine, the CDR3 is 13 amino acids long. Only CDR3 DNA remains: 39 bases, in frame from the first base. Sequencer: Illumina HiSeq 2000. TCR beta chain libraries were generated through multiplex PCR amplification. The amplified TCR beta chain products were analyzed by high-throughput sequencing. The public reads were quality trimmed at Q25 with fastp and then assembled into clones with MiXCR by TCRdb, keeping productive beta chains. Rows are combined by CDR3 protein, so each entry shows the most common genes and DNA. The sample table lists tens of thousands of distinct CDR3 sequences, roughly 41% of them with a count of one. The top ten hold about 10% of the sample.

Sample: breast tumor tissue. Recombination joined TRBV7-2 with TRBJ2-7; too little of a D gene remains to name it. This clonotype was obtained from a female donor with breast cancer. Some clones in this sample may be carry-over from other donors' samples. CDR3 reads: CASSLVVGGEQYF. The nucleotide sequence is given as TGTGCCAGCAGCTTAGTAGTGGGCGGCGAGCAGTACTTC.